This T cell receptor beta chain appears in the sequencing data of a study of technical replicates of blood from several donors. Only in-frame clones appear in the TCRdb table, and some are missing; sequencing was by immunoSEQ multiplex PCR. Of 65,000 to 90,000 clones listed, roughly 94% are singletons. Germline values: CDR1 MDHEN, CDR2 SYDVKM. The CDR3 loop spans 15 amino acids. The ends were cut back, 3 bases at V and 0 bases at J, with 11 bases in the middle. Material: T cells isolated from PBMCs. The V call is TRBV28, the J call TRBJ1-1, with D unresolved. This receptor was obtained from a human donor in good health. The CDR3 coding sequence is TGTGCCAGCAGTTTCTTGAGAATCATGAACACTGAAGCTTTCTTT. The encoded protein is CASSFLRIMNTEAFF. Variable domain in full (rest from reference TRBV28 and TRBJ1-1): DVKVTQSSRYLVKRTGEKVFLECVQDMDHENMFWYRQDPGLGLRLIYFSYDVKMKEKGDIPEGYSVSREKKERFSLILESASTNQTSMYLCASSFLRIMNTEAFFGQGTRLTVV.